Below are 6 T cell receptor beta chains sequenced from a single sample in a study of radiation and T cells in renal cell carcinoma. Time point: blood 2 weeks post-SBRT. Noted treatment: 15 Gy SBRT to primary tumor, nephrectomy 4 weeks later. Here immunoSEQ multiplex PCR was the method, and the copy in TCRdb shows in-frame clones only, minus some. The sample comprises just under 80,000 clones, 80% to 90% of which are singletons, and 20% to 25% rests with the top ten. The material was blood, obtained from a patient whose treatment included radiotherapy and nephrectomy. These TCRs come from a woman aged 45-65 years with renal cell carcinoma.

J is TRBJ1-1 and V is TRBV6-6; D possibly corresponds to TRBD1 (5 bases). Germline V gene lookup returns CDR1 MNHNY and CDR2 SVGAGI (reference sequence). V lost 5 bases and J lost 0, with 13 bases in between. This CDR3 comprises 15 residues. CDR3 bases: TGTGCCAGCAGTCGGGACCTGGGAATGAACACTGAAGCTTTCTTT. Translating it yields CASSRDLGMNTEAFF.

The sample holds a few counts of this clone. The chain recombines TRBV14 with TRBJ1-5; unclear D gene. CDR1 and CDR2 from the germline V gene are SGHDN and FVKESK. The length of the CDR3 is 16 residues. V was pared by 4 bases and J by 3 bases, with 16 bases between. CDR3 in DNA: TGTGCCAGCAGCCTAATCAGGCGGACTGACAATCAGCCCCAGCATTTT. This gives the protein CASSLIRRTDNQPQHF.

The chain has TRBV19 and TRBJ2-2; weak D call: TRBD1 (6 bases). The germline V gene encodes CDR1 LNHDA and CDR2 SQIVND (reference sequence). Deletions cut 7 bases from V and 3 bases from J, with 12 bases between. There are 14 residues in the CDR3. The CDR3: CASIGSGDTGELFF. In DNA, the CDR3 is TGTGCCAGTATAGGGTCAGGGGACACCGGGGAGCTGTTTTTT.

V gene TRBV6-5 combines with J gene TRBJ1-1, with 10 bases aligning to TRBD1. V was pared by 0 bases and J by 4 bases, with 5 bases of the junction left unmatched. Germline-derived CDR1 and CDR2 are MNHEY and SVGAGI. This CDR3 has 16 residues. CDR3 in amino acids: CASSYSYGQGGTEAFF. CDR3 bases: TGTGCCAGCAGTTACTCGTATGGACAGGGGGGCACTGAAGCTTTCTTT.

This clone turned up a few times. The gene calls are TRBV7-2 and TRBJ2-7, with D possibly being TRBD1 (5 bases). Germline V gene data show CDR1 as SGHTA and CDR2 as FQGNSA. CDR3 length: 13 amino acids. Trimming took off 5 bases at V and 0 bases at J, with 8 bases between the two ends. CDR3 loop: CASSTRDSYEQYF. CDR3 in DNA: TGTGCCAGCAGCACCAGGGACTCCTACGAGCAGTACTTC.

This clone was seen a handful of times. The rearrangement joins TRBV27 to TRBJ2-2; no reliable D call. V was shortened by 3 bases and J by 4 bases, with 3 bases between the two germline ends. The CDR3 spans 12 residues. In germline, CDR1 is MNHEY, CDR2 SMNVEV (reference sequence). The CDR3: CASSFPTGELFF. CDR3 sequence (DNA): TGTGCCAGCAGTTTCCCCACCGGGGAGCTGTTTTTT.